These T cell receptor beta chains were read from a single sample in a study of shared clonotypes between healthy human individuals. This table comes from immunoSEQ multiplex PCR, and its TCRdb copy is limited to in-frame clones, with some not included. The sample consists of 740,000 or so clones, about three quarters of them appearing once. The specimen was memory CD4+ T cells sorted from blood. All receptors derive from a woman aged 25-40 years in good health. The CDR3 runs from the conserved cysteine through the conserved F or W. Fields, in order: CDR3 protein, J gene, V gene.

cdr3_aa: CASSQTPGYNSPLHF; j_call: TRBJ1-6; v_call: TRBV14
cdr3_aa: CASSQAGGPGETQYF; j_call: TRBJ2-5; v_call: TRBV5-4
cdr3_aa: CAWQTGPNTEAFF; j_call: TRBJ1-1; v_call: TRBV30
cdr3_aa: CASSFQGVGTEAFF; j_call: TRBJ1-1; v_call: TRBV27
cdr3_aa: CATSRVLGQGPDTQYF; j_call: TRBJ2-3; v_call: TRBV15
cdr3_aa: CASSMFVEETQYF; j_call: TRBJ2-5; v_call: TRBV19
cdr3_aa: CASSEHSGNYGYTF; j_call: TRBJ1-2; v_call: TRBV2
cdr3_aa: CASRENGLAGGEQFF; j_call: TRBJ2-1; v_call: TRBV5-6
cdr3_aa: CASSEEGVSTDTQYF; j_call: TRBJ2-3; v_call: TRBV25-1
cdr3_aa: CASSFGPPGQPQHF; j_call: TRBJ1-5; v_call: TRBV7-2
cdr3_aa: CASSLSGGQPQHF; j_call: TRBJ1-5; v_call: TRBV28
cdr3_aa: CASSLRLAPNTGELFF; j_call: TRBJ2-2; v_call: TRBV7-9
cdr3_aa: CASSHGGIVSEQYF; j_call: TRBJ2-7; v_call: TRBV7-2
cdr3_aa: CASSSSSGGYNEQFF; j_call: TRBJ2-1; v_call: TRBV5-1
cdr3_aa: CASSLPAGGNEQFF; j_call: TRBJ2-1; v_call: TRBV7-9
cdr3_aa: CASSLAGGNQPQHF; j_call: TRBJ1-5; v_call: TRBV5-1
cdr3_aa: CASSLRLAGYNEQFF; j_call: TRBJ2-1; v_call: TRBV9
cdr3_aa: CASSGRDSLNEKLFF; j_call: TRBJ1-4; v_call: TRBV19
cdr3_aa: CASSLWGSRDNEQFF; j_call: TRBJ2-1; v_call: TRBV7-3
cdr3_aa: CASSSSEALEQYF; j_call: TRBJ2-7; v_call: TRBV6-1
cdr3_aa: CASSSPPTSGSFTGELFF; j_call: TRBJ2-2; v_call: TRBV27
cdr3_aa: CASGLAGAIEQYF; j_call: TRBJ2-7; v_call: TRBV28
cdr3_aa: CASSYKNYEQYF; j_call: TRBJ2-7; v_call: TRBV2
cdr3_aa: CAGGAFPDTGELFF; j_call: TRBJ2-2; v_call: TRBV2
cdr3_aa: CASSSGPGEGYEQFF; j_call: TRBJ2-1; v_call: TRBV7-2
cdr3_aa: CASSQGGFDGYTF; j_call: TRBJ1-2; v_call: TRBV18
cdr3_aa: CASTTRGKGEKLFF; j_call: TRBJ1-4; v_call: TRBV27
cdr3_aa: CASGGLSLGEQYF; j_call: TRBJ2-7; v_call: TRBV2
cdr3_aa: CASSEADTNYGYTF; j_call: TRBJ1-2; v_call: TRBV2
cdr3_aa: CASSFAPNTEAFF; j_call: TRBJ1-1; v_call: TRBV5-6
cdr3_aa: CASSLASGAGDTQYF; j_call: TRBJ2-3; v_call: TRBV5-8
cdr3_aa: CASSPSGLAGPQYEQYF; j_call: TRBJ2-7; v_call: TRBV28
cdr3_aa: CASSLGGEGDTQYF; j_call: TRBJ2-3; v_call: TRBV5-1
cdr3_aa: CASERAGFTGELFF; j_call: TRBJ2-2; v_call: TRBV5-4
cdr3_aa: CASSFQRNQGEAFF; j_call: TRBJ1-1; v_call: TRBV5-8
cdr3_aa: CASSEWTVSSYNEQFF; j_call: TRBJ2-1; v_call: TRBV25-1
cdr3_aa: CATRTGANEKLFF; j_call: TRBJ1-4; v_call: TRBV15
cdr3_aa: CSVDSGRNTEAFF; j_call: TRBJ1-1; v_call: TRBV29-1
cdr3_aa: CASSLDSGSYNEQYF; j_call: TRBJ2-7; v_call: TRBV5-1
cdr3_aa: CSAGRNTGELFF; j_call: TRBJ2-2; v_call: TRBV29-1
cdr3_aa: CASSLSPGKGQETQYF; j_call: TRBJ2-5; v_call: TRBV28
cdr3_aa: CASSQAAGRHGYTF; j_call: TRBJ1-2; v_call: TRBV4-1
cdr3_aa: CASSSRLAEPYEQYF; j_call: TRBJ2-7; v_call: TRBV28
cdr3_aa: CASSVGTGRGYTF; j_call: TRBJ1-2; v_call: TRBV28
cdr3_aa: CASSRDSGANVLTF; j_call: TRBJ2-6; v_call: TRBV7-2
cdr3_aa: CASSEGQTQETQYF; j_call: TRBJ2-5; v_call: TRBV25-1
cdr3_aa: CASSVGQGWETQYF; j_call: TRBJ2-5; v_call: TRBV9
cdr3_aa: CASSLLTGSGNTIYF; j_call: TRBJ1-3; v_call: TRBV5-6
cdr3_aa: CASSEQGATGELFF; j_call: TRBJ2-2; v_call: TRBV6-5
cdr3_aa: CASSKAGSSKGDGYTF; j_call: TRBJ1-2; v_call: TRBV19